The rows below give T cell receptor beta chains drawn from one sample of a study of T cells in Graves' hyperthyroidism and ophthalmopathy. TCRdb re-called the multiplex PCR reads with MiXCR, one entry per CDR3 protein. Here the sample spans around 280,000 distinct CDR3 sequences, roughly an eighth being singletons. Sequenced: blood. Receptor source: a middle-aged woman with Graves' hyperthyroidism. Each CDR3 is given with its conserved first and last residue. The order of the fields is CDR3 protein, CDR3 DNA, clone size, D gene, J gene, V gene. A D gene is named only where the DNA matches it firmly. The size field is filled for only some rows; it gives once, few, many or a size class.

CDR3aa: CASSEAGRGQPQHF
CDR3nt: TGTGCCAGCAGTGAAGCTGGCAGGGGTCAGCCCCAGCATTTT
abundance: many
d_gene: .
j_gene: TRBJ1-5
v_gene: TRBV6-1

CDR3aa: CASSSGQGGGKLFF
CDR3nt: TGTGCCAGCAGTAGCGGGCAGGGAGGGGGAAAACTGTTTTTT
abundance: many
d_gene: .
j_gene: TRBJ1-4
v_gene: TRBV28

CDR3aa: CASRTWTSGNADTQYF
CDR3nt: TGTGCCAGCAGGACCTGGACTAGCGGGAATGCAGATACGCAGTATTTT
abundance: many
d_gene: TRBD2
j_gene: TRBJ2-3
v_gene: TRBV2

CDR3aa: CASSSPSEQFF
CDR3nt: TGTGCCAGCAGTTCCCCCTCGGAGCAGTTCTTC
abundance: few
d_gene: .
j_gene: TRBJ2-1
v_gene: TRBV12-3/TRBV12-4

CDR3aa: CASSLTASNRMHEQFF
CDR3nt: TGTGCCAGCAGTCTAACTGCCAGTAATAGAATGCATGAGCAGTTCTTC
abundance: few
d_gene: .
j_gene: TRBJ2-1
v_gene: TRBV12-3/TRBV12-4

CDR3aa: CASRVGKGSYEQYF
CDR3nt: TGTGCCAGCAGGGTGGGAAAGGGGTCCTACGAGCAGTACTTC
abundance: many
d_gene: .
j_gene: TRBJ2-7
v_gene: TRBV2

CDR3aa: CSGTGRETQYF
CDR3nt: TGCAGTGGGACAGGGAGGGAGACCCAGTACTTC
abundance: many
d_gene: TRBD1
j_gene: TRBJ2-5
v_gene: TRBV20-1

CDR3aa: CSARDGRGLNTEAFF
CDR3nt: TGCAGTGCTAGAGATGGCAGGGGATTGAACACTGAAGCTTTCTTT
abundance: many
d_gene: .
j_gene: TRBJ1-1
v_gene: TRBV20-1

CDR3aa: CASSESGTGALEQYF
CDR3nt: TGTGCCAGCAGTGAATCCGGGACAGGGGCCCTTGAGCAGTACTTC
abundance: .
d_gene: TRBD1
j_gene: TRBJ2-7
v_gene: TRBV2

CDR3aa: CSAGHRGRGIDNEQFF
CDR3nt: TGCAGTGCTGGACACAGGGGTAGGGGCATAGACAATGAGCAGTTCTTC
abundance: .
d_gene: TRBD1
j_gene: TRBJ2-1
v_gene: TRBV20-1

CDR3aa: CASSLRPTGSGFVEKLFF
CDR3nt: TGCGCCAGCAGCTTGCGCCCCACAGGTTCGGGGTTCGTTGAAAAACTGTTTTTT
abundance: .
d_gene: .
j_gene: TRBJ1-4
v_gene: TRBV5-1

CDR3aa: CASSFAGQGLGNTIYF
CDR3nt: TGTGCCAGCAGCTTCGCGGGACAGGGACTTGGAAACACCATATATTTT
abundance: many
d_gene: TRBD1
j_gene: TRBJ1-3
v_gene: TRBV5-8

CDR3aa: CASSRLPGTDEQFF
CDR3nt: TGTGCCAGCAGCCGTCTGCCGGGGACGGATGAGCAGTTCTTC
abundance: few
d_gene: .
j_gene: TRBJ2-1
v_gene: TRBV9

CDR3aa: CASSRTSPTGELFF
CDR3nt: TGTGCCAGCAGCCGGACTAGCCCCACCGGGGAGCTGTTTTTT
abundance: many
d_gene: TRBD2
j_gene: TRBJ2-2
v_gene: TRBV6-1

CDR3aa: CASSSTPTGRGYTF
CDR3nt: TGTGCCAGCAGTTCAACCCCGACAGGGAGAGGCTACACCTTC
abundance: .
d_gene: TRBD1
j_gene: TRBJ1-2
v_gene: TRBV28

CDR3aa: CASSPDRGRRGYTF
CDR3nt: TGTGCCAGCAGTCCGGACAGGGGGCGACGTGGCTACACCTTC
abundance: many
d_gene: TRBD1
j_gene: TRBJ1-2
v_gene: TRBV12-3/TRBV12-4

CDR3aa: CSATKQTGANQPQHF
CDR3nt: TGCAGTGCTACAAAGCAGACAGGCGCCAATCAGCCCCAGCATTTT
abundance: .
d_gene: .
j_gene: TRBJ1-5
v_gene: TRBV20-1

CDR3aa: CATSDLGLAGYNEQFF
CDR3nt: TGTGCCACCAGTGATTTGGGACTAGCGGGCTACAATGAGCAGTTCTTC
abundance: many
d_gene: TRBD2
j_gene: TRBJ2-1
v_gene: TRBV24-1

CDR3aa: CASSASGTARGLEQYF
CDR3nt: TGTGCCAGCAGTGCGAGCGGGACTGCCCGGGGACTCGAGCAGTACTTC
abundance: many
d_gene: TRBD2
j_gene: TRBJ2-7
v_gene: TRBV28

CDR3aa: CSARQGSNYGYTF
CDR3nt: TGCAGTGCTAGACAGGGTTCTAACTATGGCTACACCTTC
abundance: .
d_gene: .
j_gene: TRBJ1-2
v_gene: TRBV20-1

CDR3aa: CASSLAGSYGYTF
CDR3nt: TGCGCCAGCAGCTTAGCGGGCAGCTATGGCTACACCTTC
abundance: many
d_gene: .
j_gene: TRBJ1-2
v_gene: TRBV5-1

CDR3aa: CASSLTRGGPSYEQYF
CDR3nt: TGTGCCAGCAGCTTAACAAGGGGAGGGCCCTCCTACGAGCAGTACTTC
abundance: many
d_gene: TRBD2
j_gene: TRBJ2-7
v_gene: TRBV7-8

CDR3aa: CASSTPGLYKQYF
CDR3nt: TGTGCCAGCAGCACCCCGGGATTGTATAAGCAGTATTTT
abundance: .
d_gene: .
j_gene: TRBJ2-3
v_gene: TRBV5-6

CDR3aa: CASSPQGPPSKGYTF
CDR3nt: TGTGCCAGCAGTCCGCAAGGGCCGCCCTCAAAGGGCTACACCTTC
abundance: many
d_gene: .
j_gene: TRBJ1-2
v_gene: TRBV2

CDR3aa: CASSLVRRTGELFF
CDR3nt: TGTGCCAGCAGCTTAGTACGGAGGACCGGGGAGCTGTTTTTT
abundance: many
d_gene: .
j_gene: TRBJ2-2
v_gene: TRBV11-2

CDR3aa: CASSLDVGGADTQYF
CDR3nt: TGTGCCAGCAGCTTAGATGTGGGTGGGGCAGATACGCAGTATTTT
abundance: many
d_gene: .
j_gene: TRBJ2-3
v_gene: TRBV11-3

CDR3aa: CASRIGLAGGNTGELFF
CDR3nt: TGTGCCAGCAGAATCGGACTAGCGGGAGGGAACACCGGGGAGCTGTTTTTT
abundance: many
d_gene: TRBD2
j_gene: TRBJ2-2
v_gene: TRBV28

CDR3aa: CASSWGQGAITGELFF
CDR3nt: TGTGCCAGCAGCTGGGGACAGGGGGCGATCACCGGGGAGCTGTTTTTT
abundance: few
d_gene: TRBD1
j_gene: TRBJ2-2
v_gene: TRBV5-6

CDR3aa: CASSLVDNQLQHF
CDR3nt: TGTGCCAGCAGTTTGGTAGATAATCAGCTCCAGCATTTT
abundance: many
d_gene: .
j_gene: TRBJ1-5
v_gene: TRBV28

CDR3aa: CASRRDRAEKLFF
CDR3nt: TGCGCCAGTCGTCGGGACAGGGCGGAAAAACTGTTTTTT
abundance: .
d_gene: TRBD1
j_gene: TRBJ1-4
v_gene: TRBV4-1

CDR3aa: CSALAGDRYGYTF
CDR3nt: TGCAGTGCCCTAGCAGGAGACCGCTATGGCTACACCTTC
abundance: many
d_gene: .
j_gene: TRBJ1-2
v_gene: TRBV20-1

CDR3aa: CASSESGTAGNIQYF
CDR3nt: TGTGCCAGCAGTGAATCCGGGACAGCGGGAAACATTCAGTACTTC
abundance: many
d_gene: .
j_gene: TRBJ2-4
v_gene: TRBV25-1

CDR3aa: CASKRQELSNQPQHF
CDR3nt: TGTGCCAGCAAACGACAGGAGCTTAGCAATCAGCCCCAGCATTTT
abundance: many
d_gene: .
j_gene: TRBJ1-5
v_gene: TRBV6-1

CDR3aa: CASSPQGTSGKANTGELFF
CDR3nt: TGTGCCAGCAGCCCCCAGGGGACTAGCGGAAAAGCGAACACCGGGGAGCTGTTTTTT
abundance: .
d_gene: TRBD2
j_gene: TRBJ2-2
v_gene: TRBV3-1

CDR3aa: CASSFPGDLQPQHF
CDR3nt: TGTGCCAGCAGTTTTCCAGGGGATTTGCAGCCCCAGCATTTT
abundance: many
d_gene: .
j_gene: TRBJ1-5
v_gene: TRBV7-2

CDR3aa: CASSIRTGPLDTEAFF
CDR3nt: TGTGCCAGCAGTATCCGGACAGGACCGCTTGACACTGAAGCTTTCTTT
abundance: many
d_gene: TRBD1
j_gene: TRBJ1-1
v_gene: TRBV28

CDR3aa: CASSRQGNSPLHF
CDR3nt: TGTGCCAGCAGTAGACAGGGTAATTCACCCCTCCACTTT
abundance: many
d_gene: TRBD1
j_gene: TRBJ1-6
v_gene: TRBV2

CDR3aa: CAKPRTERELKTQYF
CDR3nt: TGTGCCAAACCCCGAACTGAGCGGGAGTTGAAGACCCAGTACTTC
abundance: many
d_gene: TRBD2
j_gene: TRBJ2-5
v_gene: TRBV11-3

CDR3aa: CATSDWEPYEQYF
CDR3nt: TGTGCCACCAGTGATTGGGAACCCTACGAGCAGTACTTC
abundance: many
d_gene: .
j_gene: TRBJ2-7
v_gene: TRBV24-1

CDR3aa: CASSLISGSSTDTQYF
CDR3nt: TGTGCCAGCAGCTTAATTAGCGGGAGCAGCACAGATACGCAGTATTTT
abundance: many
d_gene: TRBD2
j_gene: TRBJ2-3
v_gene: TRBV7-2

CDR3aa: CAITIPTGELFF
CDR3nt: TGTGCCATCACCATCCCGACCGGGGAGCTGTTTTTT
abundance: few
d_gene: .
j_gene: TRBJ2-2
v_gene: TRBV10-3

CDR3aa: CASSLFWATEAFF
CDR3nt: TGTGCCAGCAGTTTATTCTGGGCCACTGAAGCTTTCTTT
abundance: few
d_gene: .
j_gene: TRBJ1-1
v_gene: TRBV12-3/TRBV12-4

CDR3aa: CASSGTGIGQPQHF
CDR3nt: TGTGCCAGCAGTGGGACAGGGATCGGACAGCCCCAGCATTTT
abundance: many
d_gene: TRBD1
j_gene: TRBJ1-5
v_gene: TRBV2

CDR3aa: CASSEDGRGYNEQFF
CDR3nt: TGTGCCAGCAGTGAAGACGGCAGGGGATACAATGAGCAGTTCTTC
abundance: many
d_gene: .
j_gene: TRBJ2-1
v_gene: TRBV2

CDR3aa: CASSRLLAGGPNEQFF
CDR3nt: TGTGCCAGCAGCCGGTTACTAGCGGGAGGACCCAATGAGCAGTTCTTC
abundance: many
d_gene: TRBD2
j_gene: TRBJ2-1
v_gene: TRBV3-1

CDR3aa: CASSFRGGYTF
CDR3nt: TGTGCCAGCAGCTTCAGGGGTGGCTACACCTTC
abundance: many
d_gene: .
j_gene: TRBJ1-2
v_gene: TRBV11-2

CDR3aa: CASQNGQKIRNTEAFF
CDR3nt: TGTGCCAGCCAAAACGGGCAGAAGATCAGGAACACTGAAGCTTTCTTT
abundance: many
d_gene: .
j_gene: TRBJ1-1
v_gene: TRBV6-1

CDR3aa: CSARDNSGKETQYF
CDR3nt: TGCAGTGCTAGAGATAACAGCGGAAAAGAGACCCAGTACTTC
abundance: many
d_gene: .
j_gene: TRBJ2-5
v_gene: TRBV20-1

CDR3aa: CASSFDTVTLQFF
CDR3nt: TGTGCCAGCAGCTTTGATACGGTCACACTCCAGTTCTTC
abundance: .
d_gene: .
j_gene: TRBJ2-1
v_gene: TRBV7-9

CDR3aa: CSARVGSRETQYF
CDR3nt: TGCAGTGCTAGAGTAGGATCACGAGAGACCCAGTACTTC
abundance: many
d_gene: .
j_gene: TRBJ2-5
v_gene: TRBV20-1

CDR3aa: CASSHRDGVFNEAFF
CDR3nt: TGTGCCAGCAGCCACCGGGACGGAGTTTTTAATGAAGCTTTCTTT
abundance: few
d_gene: .
j_gene: TRBJ1-1
v_gene: TRBV14